Listed here are 10 T cell receptor beta chains from one sample, sequenced in a study of cytomegalovirus exposure and HLA in healthy donors. TCRdb's table, derived via immunoSEQ multiplex PCR, lists solely in-frame clones and lacks some. This table has about 240,000 clones, approximately 83% appearing once. Input material: PBMCs. Receptor source: a woman in her thirties in good health and CMV-seropositive.

The rearrangement uses TRBV6-1 and TRBJ1-1, with TRBD1 matching over 9 bases. CDR1 and CDR2 (germline): MNHNS, SASEGT. The CDR3 loop spans 14 amino acids. V lost 4 bases and J lost 5; bases outside the gene matches: 5. DNA for the CDR3: TGTGCCAGCAGTGGAGGACAGGGGTGGACTGAAGCTTTCTTT. This sequence encodes CASSGGQGWTEAFF.

The chain recombines TRBV10-1 with TRBJ1-2; TRBD1 aligns across 9 bases. Germline trimming cut 3 bases from V and 8 bases from J; bases unmatched to any gene: 4. The length of the CDR3 is 13 residues. CDR1 and CDR2 (germline): WNHNN, SYGVQD (reference sequence). The CDR3 region is CASSDKQGAGYTF. In nucleotides, the CDR3 is TGCGCCAGCAGTGATAAACAGGGGGCCGGCTACACCTTC.

The chain carries TRBV10-3 and TRBJ2-3, with D perhaps TRBD2 (6 bases). Germline-derived CDR1 and CDR2 are ENHRY and SYGVKD. The CDR3 is 14 residues long. Trimming removed 10 bases from V and 3 bases from J, with 17 bases in between. The CDR3 sequence: CATSEGGGTDTQYF. The CDR3 DNA reads TGTGCCACCTCGGAGGGTGGAGGGACAGATACGCAGTATTTT.

The chain is built from TRBV5-1 and TRBJ1-3, with TRBD1 as a possible D gene (6 bases). V dropped 2 bases and J dropped 2 bases, with 8 bases sitting between them. In germline, CDR1 is SGHRS, CDR2 YFSETQ. The CDR3 covers 14 residues. The CDR3 is CASSLQGTGNTIYF. The CDR3, as DNA: TGCGCCAGCAGCTTACAGGGTACTGGAAACACCATATATTTT.

This clone was seen once. The CDR3 DNA reads as TGTGCCAGCAGCGGTAGGGGGCTGTGGGGCTACACCTTC. It codes for CASSGRGLWGYTF. The chain employs TRBV4-2 and TRBJ1-2, with 7 bases lining up with TRBD1. This CDR3 has 13 residues. Germline V gene lookup returns CDR1 LGHNA and CDR2 YNFKEQ. With 5 bases clipped from V and 8 bases from J, the junction kept 8 bases outside the gene matches.

V and J are TRBV5-8 and TRBJ2-7, with D perhaps TRBD2 (5 bases). V was pared by 2 bases and J by 3 bases, with 21 bases between. This CDR3 has 17 amino acids. Germline V lookup: CDR1 SGHTS, CDR2 YDEGEE. The CDR3 DNA sequence: TGTGCCAGCAGCTTCCTAATCCAAGACGGGGTCTTCTACGAGCAGTACTTC. Protein product: CASSFLIQDGVFYEQYF.

This clone was counted once. This rearrangement joins TRBV6-1 to TRBJ2-7; a weak D match, TRBD1 (6 bases). This CDR3 has 14 amino acids. Looked up from germline, CDR1 is MNHNS and CDR2 is SASEGT. V was shortened by 3 bases and J by 3 bases, with 12 bases between the two germline ends. In nucleotides, the CDR3 is TGTGCCAGCAGTGATGGGTGGGGGCTCTACGAGCAGTACTTC. It codes for CASSDGWGLYEQYF.

The chain combines TRBV4-1 with TRBJ2-7, with D possibly TRBD1 on 7 matching bases. The germline gives CDR1 MGHRA, CDR2 YSYEKL. Trimming stripped 3 bases from V and 5 bases from J, with 23 bases between. The CDR3 sequence is 17 residues long. The CDR3 region has the DNA TGCGCCAGCAGCCACCTCGGGCGGAGGGGGCGCGGGGACGAGCAGTACTTC. This encodes CASSHLGRRGRGDEQYF.

V is TRBV4-1 and J is TRBJ1-5, with D tentatively TRBD1 (5 bases). CDR1 is MGHRA, CDR2 YSYEKL, per germline. CDR3 length: 15 residues. Trimming removed 0 bases from V and 6 bases from J, with 12 bases in between. CDR3 nucleotide sequence: TGCGCCAGCAGCCAAGATCAAGGAGGGACTCAGCCCCAGCATTTT. Protein: CASSQDQGGTQPQHF.

The chain combines TRBV4-1 with TRBJ1-2, with TRBD1 matching 8 bases. CDR1 and CDR2 from the germline V gene are MGHRA and YSYEKL. The V and J ends lost 4 bases and 7 bases, in that order; junction bases with no gene match: 11. The CDR3 length is 15 residues. CDR3 bases: TGCGCCAGCAGCCTCTCGACAGGGGTATTAACTGGCTACACCTTC. It encodes CASSLSTGVLTGYTF.